This T cell receptor (beta chain) appears in the sequencing data of a study of shared clonotypes between healthy human individuals. V dropped 6 bases and J dropped 2 bases, with 16 bases sitting between them. The CDR3 contains 15 residues. Germline values: CDR1 MNHNS, CDR2 SASEGT. Produced via immunoSEQ multiplex PCR; TCRdb's table is partial and in-frame only. Of over 1.5 million clones listed, nearly 99% are singletons. V and J are TRBV6-1 and TRBJ2-5; D is undetermined. The clonotype originates from a man aged 25 to 45 in good health. Sequenced: naive CD4+ T cells sorted from blood. The subset is: CD45RA+ positively selected. CDR3 DNA: TGTGCCAGCAGGAAAACAGCTGGATGGCAAGAGACCCAGTACTTC. Translating it yields CASRKTAGWQETQYF.